This TCR beta chain comes out of a study of blood T cell repertoires in COVID-19. Study in general: Researchers got acute and convalescent COVID-19 samples from the United States, Italy and Spain. T cells, B-cell-depleted T cells, or PBMCs supplied cDNA or gDNA.

While infection was still active, Seattle patients were enrolled and then followed longitudinally. The germline CDR1 and CDR2 sequences are SGHDN and FVKESK. This CDR3 has 14 residues. V lost 2 bases and J 6 bases, leaving 13 bases between the germline ends. Per the authors' pipeline: Reference gene primer amplification in the assay estimated nucleated cell counts. Measured with immunoSEQ multiplex PCR; TCRdb has only the in-frame clones, and not every one. Clonal size and the V and J genes are those of that table, whereas D and trimming came from the DNA. The table records approximately 140,000 clones, 70% to 90% of them present only once.

The receptor's source is a woman aged 55-75 years with COVID-19, enrolled during active disease. The specimen sequenced was peripheral blood. The J gene is TRBJ1-1, the V gene TRBV14; D perhaps matches TRBD1 (5 bases). In nucleotides, the CDR3 is TGTGCCAGCAGCCAAAGATTTGGGGCCTCTGAAGCTTTCTTT. Translating it yields CASSQRFGASEAFF.